Below are 28 T cell receptor beta chains sequenced from a single sample in a study of post-analysis software for immune sequencing data. Their cognate antigens are unknown. Study-wide results and limits: Elevated frequency relative to controls characterized roughly five TRBV segments in patients, TRBV5-6, TRBV5-1 and TRBV20-1 among them.

Incorporated into the TCR beta cDNA libraries were unique molecular identifiers, which served to reduce PCR and sequencing biases. Via MiXCR, TCRdb re-called the PCR reads, giving one row per CDR3 protein. The data hold almost 700,000 distinct CDR3 sequences, with 59% observed a single time. The sample consisted of blood. The receptor source for this set is a girl under 10 years old with multiple sclerosis.

The V call is TRBV7-2, the J call TRBJ2-7; tentative D call: TRBD1 (5 bases). Germline CDR1 and CDR2: SGHTA and FQGNSA. The CDR3 is 13 amino acids. Trimming cost V 5 bases and J 3 bases, with 11 bases left between them. CDR3 region: CASSIADNYEQYF. DNA for the CDR3: TGTGCCAGCAGCATCGCGGACAACTACGAGCAGTACTTC. Full variable domain (rest looked up from reference TRBV7-2 and TRBJ2-7): GAGVSQSPSNKVTEKGKDVELRCDPISGHTALYWYRQSLGQGLEFLIYFQGNSAPDKSGLPSDRFSAERTGGSVSTLTIQRTQQEDSAVYLCASSIADNYEQYFGPGTRLTVT.

The rearrangement links TRBV5-1 to TRBJ2-1; a weak D match, TRBD2 (6 bases). The V gene lost 0 bases and the J gene lost 0 bases, with 10 bases spanning the gap. The CDR3 has 16 amino acids. Germline loops: CDR1 SGHRS, CDR2 YFSETQ. The CDR3 nucleotides are TGCGCCAGCAGCTTGGGAGGCGGGGACTCCTACAATGAGCAGTTCTTC. Its translation is CASSLGGGDSYNEQFF.

The rearrangement uses TRBV20-1 and TRBJ1-4; a possible D gene is TRBD1 (6 bases). Germline-derived CDR1 and CDR2 are DFQATT and SNEGSKA (reference sequence). This CDR3 region has 16 residues. The CDR3 nucleotides read TGCAGCGCCGTACCCCGGACAGCCGCAACTAATGAAAAACTGTTTTTT. Its translation: CSAVPRTAATNEKLFF.

This chain joins TRBV5-1 and TRBJ2-1; no clear D gene. V lost 6 bases and J lost 5, with 12 bases in between. CDR3 length equals 13 residues. The germline V gene has CDR1 SGHRS and CDR2 YFSETQ. CDR3 loop: CASKSGSNNEQFF. The CDR3 DNA reads as TGCGCCAGCAAATCGGGCAGCAACAATGAGCAGTTCTTC.

This sequence joins TRBV20-1 and TRBJ1-6; tentatively, D is TRBD1 (5 bases). CDR1 and CDR2 (germline): DFQATT, SNEGSKA (reference sequence). This CDR3 spans 16 amino acids. The V gene lost 4 bases and the J gene lost 0 bases, with 13 bases spanning the gap. For the CDR3, the DNA is TGCAGTGCTATGGGGGGGAGCCCCTCCTATAATTCACCCCTCCACTTT. Translation gives CSAMGGSPSYNSPLHF.

The chain uses TRBV7-9 and TRBJ2-3; the D is unclear. Germline CDR1 SEHNR, CDR2 FQNEAQ (reference sequence). CDR3 size: 17 residues. V was cut by 5 bases and J by 0 bases, with 18 bases left in between. The CDR3 spells CASSRIKDTDSTDTQYF. The CDR3 bases are TGTGCCAGCAGCCGGATAAAAGACACAGACAGCACAGATACGCAGTATTTT.

This chain links TRBV29-1 with TRBJ2-5; D ambiguous. This CDR3 contains 14 residues. CDR1 is SQVTM, CDR2 ANQGSEA, per germline. Trimming removed 6 bases from V and 0 bases from J, with 14 bases in between. DNA for the CDR3: TGCAGCGTGCATACTCCCATGAACCAAGAGACCCAGTACTTC. Its translation is CSVHTPMNQETQYF.

This chain connects TRBV27 to TRBJ2-1; 9 bases fit TRBD1. This CDR3 region has 16 residues. In germline, CDR1 is MNHEY, CDR2 SMNVEV (reference sequence). Losses at the gene ends were 2 bases for V and 7 bases for J; bases not matched to a gene: 9. CDR3 sequence: CASSLQPWTGVNEQFF. CDR3 sequence (DNA): TGTGCCAGCAGTTTACAACCATGGACAGGGGTTAATGAGCAGTTCTTC.

This rearrangement joins TRBV5-1 to TRBJ2-1; the match to TRBD2 covers 12 bases. CDR1 is SGHRS and CDR2 is YFSETQ in the germline V gene. The CDR3 consists of 16 residues. V lost 3 bases, J lost 3 bases, and 4 bases stayed unmatched. The CDR3 sequence: CASSSGTSGRYNEQFF. DNA for the CDR3: TGCGCCAGCAGCTCCGGGACTAGCGGGCGCTACAATGAGCAGTTCTTC.

This clonotype appeared once. The J gene is TRBJ1-2, the V gene TRBV12-3 or TRBV12-4; 7 nucleotides align to TRBD1. The CDR3 loop spans 13 amino acids. With 5 bases clipped from V and 6 bases from J, the junction kept 6 bases outside the gene matches. The CDR3 coding sequence is TGTGCCAGCAGTCCCCTACAGGGGAATGGCTACACCTTC. Amino acids: CASSPLQGNGYTF.

The genes are TRBV9 and TRBJ1-1, with 11 bases lining up with TRBD1. This CDR3 spans 15 amino acids. V lost 4 bases and J lost 10; bases outside the gene matches: 12. Germline CDR1 is SGDLS and CDR2 is YYNGEE. CDR3 sequence reads: CASSPWTGGNVGAFF. The CDR3, as DNA: TGTGCCAGCAGCCCATGGACAGGGGGCAATGTAGGAGCTTTCTTT. The complete variable domain, with remaining parts taken from reference TRBV9 and TRBJ1-1, reads DSGVTQTPKHLITATGQRVTLRCSPRSGDLSVYWYQQSLDQGLQFLIQYYNGEERAKGNILERFSAQQFPDLHSELNLSSLELGDSALYFCASSPWTGGNVGAFFGQGTRLTVV.

The count of this clonotype is one. This chain joins TRBV12-3 or TRBV12-4 and TRBJ2-3, with 10 bases aligning to TRBD2. With 2 bases clipped from V and 3 bases from J, the junction kept 5 bases outside the gene matches. The CDR3 runs 16 residues. The CDR3 spells CASSLSSSGRTDTQYF. For the CDR3, the DNA is TGTGCCAGCAGTTTAAGTTCTAGCGGGAGAACAGATACGCAGTATTTT.

This clonotype was observed a handful of times. The CDR3: CASSFARAGPTNEKLFF. CDR3 in DNA: TGTGCCAGCAGCTTCGCCAGGGCGGGCCCAACTAATGAAAAACTGTTTTTT. V gene TRBV7-9 combines with J gene TRBJ1-4, with D possibly matching TRBD1 (5 bases). CDR3 length: 17 residues. Germline-derived CDR1 and CDR2 are SEHNR and FQNEAQ (reference sequence). V was trimmed by 3 bases and J by 0 bases, leaving 14 bases between them.

For the CDR3, the DNA is TGTGCCAGCAGTTTAGCGCGGGAGTCCTACAATGAGCAGTTCTTC. Protein: CASSLARESYNEQFF. The chain couples TRBV12-3 or TRBV12-4 to TRBJ2-1; 7 nucleotides match TRBD2. The CDR3 covers 15 residues. V gave up 0 bases and J gave up 1 base; unmatched junction bases: 0.

The chain recombines TRBV5-1 with TRBJ2-1, with D tentatively TRBD2 (6 bases). Germline V gene sequence: CDR1 SGHRS, CDR2 YFSETQ. V was shortened by 0 bases and J by 6 bases, with 16 bases between the two germline ends. CDR3 length equals 16 residues. The CDR3 DNA follows: TGCGCCAGCAGCTTGGCCGGCATAGCGGAATCCAATGAGCAGTTCTTC. This sequence encodes CASSLAGIAESNEQFF.

The rearrangement uses TRBV6-2 or TRBV6-3 and TRBJ1-6, with D perhaps matching TRBD1 (6 bases). This CDR3 contains 13 residues. CDR1 is MNHEY and CDR2 is SVGEGT in the germline V gene. The V and J ends lost 6 bases and 7 bases respectively, with 10 bases between them. The DNA of the CDR3 is TGTGCCAGCAGCACAGGGATCAATTCACCCCTCCACTTT. It specifies CASSTGINSPLHF.

This clonotype is a singleton in its sample. The rearrangement links TRBV29-1 to TRBJ2-1; D assignment may be TRBD1 or TRBD2 (5 bases each). The V end was cut by 7 bases, the J end by 0 bases, with 10 bases between. Germline CDR1 reads SQVTM; CDR2 reads ANQGSEA. The CDR3 contains 13 residues. The CDR3 nucleotides read TGCAGCGGCAGGGACCCCTCCTACAATGAGCAGTTCTTC. Translating gives CSGRDPSYNEQFF.

V usage is TRBV12-3 or TRBV12-4 and J usage is TRBJ2-7; 15 bases map to TRBD2. The J call is uncertain, as TRBJ2-5 better fits the DNA end. CDR3 size: 18 residues. The CDR3: CASSPNLGLAGGLETQYF. The CDR3, as DNA: TGTGCCAGCAGTCCGAACCTTGGACTAGCGGGAGGGTTAGAGACCCAGTACTTC.

This clonotype is a singleton in its sample. J is TRBJ1-2 and V is TRBV6-5, with D maybe TRBD1 (6 bases). The CDR3 loop spans 14 amino acids. V gave up 6 bases and J gave up 6 bases, with 17 bases separating them. Germline lookup yields CDR1 MNHEY and CDR2 SVGAGI. CDR3 bases: TGTGCCAGCAGGCTGTCAGGGGACGCGAATGGCTACACCTTC. Translated, it gives CASRLSGDANGYTF.

The rearrangement uses TRBV5-6 and TRBJ2-3; D is possibly TRBD1 or TRBD2 (5 bases each). CDR3 size: 16 residues. Per germline, CDR1 SGHDT and CDR2 YYEEEE. V was cut by 5 bases and J by 3 bases, with 19 bases left in between. CDR3 nucleotides: TGTGCCAGCAGATGGGGACCCGAACCTTTTACAGATACGCAGTATTTT. It specifies CASRWGPEPFTDTQYF.

CDR3 bases: TGTGCCAGCAGCTTAGGGTTTAAGGGAAGAGGAGACATTCAGTACTTC. This codes for CASSLGFKGRGDIQYF. V and J are TRBV7-2 and TRBJ2-4, with D unclear. CDR1 is SGHTA and CDR2 is FQGNSA in the germline V gene. V was pared by 1 base and J by 8 bases, with 18 bases between. The CDR3 contains 16 residues. The whole variable domain, filled in from reference TRBV7-2 and TRBJ2-4, reads GAGVSQSPSNKVTEKGKDVELRCDPISGHTALYWYRQSLGQGLEFLIYFQGNSAPDKSGLPSDRFSAERTGGSVSTLTIQRTQQEDSAVYLCASSLGFKGRGDIQYFGAGTRLSVL.

This clonotype has a handful of counts. The V gene is TRBV7-2, the J gene TRBJ2-3; D might be TRBD2 (5 bases). The CDR3 runs to 13 residues. Per the germline V gene, CDR1 is SGHTA and CDR2 is FQGNSA. Between the trimmed V and J ends, which lost 1 base and 5 bases, there was a span of 7 bases. The CDR3 loop is CASSLGREDTQYF. Written as DNA, the CDR3 is TGTGCCAGCAGCTTAGGACGGGAAGATACGCAGTATTTT.

The chain couples TRBV12-3 or TRBV12-4 to TRBJ2-7; 13 bases align to TRBD2. The CDR3 totals 17 residues. V gave up 3 bases and J gave up 2 bases; unmatched junction bases: 7. CDR3 residues: CASSFRTSGRGAYEQYF. The CDR3, as DNA: TGTGCCAGCAGTTTTAGGACTAGCGGGAGAGGGGCCTACGAGCAGTACTTC.

V gene TRBV20-1 combines with J gene TRBJ2-5; no definite D call. The V and J ends lost 5 bases and 2 bases respectively, with 9 bases between them. CDR3 length: 12 amino acids. From germline, CDR1 is DFQATT and CDR2 SNEGSKA (reference sequence). The CDR3: CSAEVDQETQYF. CDR3 in DNA: TGCAGTGCTGAAGTGGATCAAGAGACCCAGTACTTC.

This rearrangement joins TRBV4-1 to TRBJ2-7, with D perhaps assigned TRBD1 or TRBD2 (5 bases each). CDR1 and CDR2 from the germline V gene are MGHRA and YSYEKL. Trimming stripped 3 bases from V and 2 bases from J, with 11 bases between. This CDR3 has 14 residues. CDR3 DNA: TGCGCCAGCAGCCAGACCCCGGGACCCTACGAGCAGTACTTC. It yields the protein CASSQTPGPYEQYF.

This chain links TRBV4-3 with TRBJ2-5; tentative D call: TRBD2 (5 bases). The V end was cut by 4 bases, the J end by 5 bases, with 17 bases between. The germline V gene has CDR1 LGHNA and CDR2 YSLEER. The length of the CDR3 is 15 residues. CDR3 sequence reads: CASSPNRGGVETQYF. The DNA of the CDR3 is TGCGCCAGCAGCCCCAACCGGGGTGGCGTGGAGACCCAGTACTTC.

This clonotype was seen a handful of times. This chain joins TRBV11-2 and TRBJ1-4; no clear D. Germline CDR1 is SGHAT and CDR2 is FQNNGV. V was shortened by 0 bases and J by 5 bases, with 13 bases between the two germline ends. There are 16 residues in the CDR3. The CDR3 DNA follows: TGTGCCAGCAGCTTAGAAGGATTTTGGGCAAATGAAAAACTGTTTTTT. Translating gives CASSLEGFWANEKLFF.

This chain links TRBV6-5 with TRBJ2-1; D may correspond to TRBD1 or TRBD2 (7 bases each). Germline CDR1 is MNHEY and CDR2 is SVGAGI. Deletions cut 2 bases from V and 0 bases from J, with 20 bases between. The CDR3 sequence is 19 residues long. CDR3 sequence (DNA): TGTGCCAGCAGTTACCTCAGGGGGGGTCCTAAGAGCTCCTACAATGAGCAGTTCTTC. Encoded protein: CASSYLRGGPKSSYNEQFF.